These 20 T cell receptor beta chains share one sample of origin, sequenced in a study of glioma-infiltrating T cells. The iRepertoire nested amplicon-rescue multiplex PCR amplified TCR alpha and beta CDR3s from RNA. In TCRdb, the multiplex PCR reads were re-called with MiXCR into one record per CDR3 protein. The table shows approximately 120,000 distinct CDR3 sequences, with less than 30% occurring only once. Source material: glioma tissue, nonneoplastic brain tissue, or PBMCs (not recorded which). Receptor source: a human donor with low-grade glioma or glioblastoma, undergoing nonglioma brain surgery, or in good health (not recorded which).

This sequence joins TRBV6-1 and TRBJ2-7; a possible D gene is TRBD2 (6 bases). The CDR3 contains 15 residues. Germline loops: CDR1 MNHNS, CDR2 SASEGT. Trimming took off 6 bases at V and 0 bases at J, with 15 bases between the two ends. The CDR3 sequence: CASSVFGGSSYEQYF. The CDR3 DNA reads TGTGCCAGCAGCGTATTTGGGGGGAGCTCCTACGAGCAGTACTTC.

In this sample, this clonotype turned up many times. This chain joins TRBV29-1 and TRBJ1-2; 12 bases are shared with TRBD1. J was trimmed by 8 bases and V by 5 bases; bases with no gene match: 9. In germline, CDR1 is SQVTM, CDR2 ANQGSEA. The CDR3 covers 14 residues. CDR3 coding DNA: TGCAGCGTTCTGCCGGGACAGGGGGCAAGGGGCTACACCTTC. Encoded protein: CSVLPGQGARGYTF.

CDR3 sequence: CASSLGSPGQGYEQYF. CDR3 coding DNA: TGTGCCAGCAGTTTGGGTAGCCCGGGACAGGGGTACGAGCAGTACTTC. This chain joins TRBV27 and TRBJ2-7; 10 bases match TRBD1. The length of the CDR3 is 16 residues. Germline trimming cut 3 bases from V and 4 bases from J; bases unmatched to any gene: 9. Germline lookup yields CDR1 MNHEY and CDR2 SMNVEV (reference sequence).

The V gene is TRBV6-2 or TRBV6-3, the J gene TRBJ2-2; TRBD1 aligns across 12 bases. CDR1 and CDR2 from the germline V gene are MNHEY and SVGEGT. This CDR3 is built from 15 residues. Trimming cost V 10 bases and J 15 bases; bases outside gene matches: 18. The CDR3 reads CATRGTGGAAGGVFF. The CDR3 bases are TGTGCCACCAGAGGGACAGGGGGCGCCGCCGGGGGGGTGTTTTTT.

The chain is built from TRBV12-3 or TRBV12-4 and TRBJ2-3, with D perhaps TRBD1 or TRBD2 (5 bases each). V was shortened by 1 base and J by 2 bases, with 10 bases between the two germline ends. The CDR3 loop spans 15 amino acids. CDR3 residues: CASSLEGSYTDTQYF. As DNA, the CDR3 is TGTGCCAGCAGTTTAGAGGGGAGTTACACAGATACGCAGTATTTT.

The CDR3 loop reads CSVELADISYNEQFF. CDR3 DNA: TGCAGCGTTGAATTAGCGGATATCTCCTACAATGAGCAGTTCTTC. This chain uses TRBV29-1 with TRBJ2-1; perhaps TRBD2 as D (6 bases). Trimming cost V 2 bases and J 0 bases, with 11 bases left between them. The CDR3 is 15 residues long. Per germline, CDR1 SQVTM and CDR2 ANQGSEA.

This clonotype was observed at least ten times. The genes are TRBV3-1 and TRBJ1-1, with 8 bases lining up with TRBD1. The CDR3 covers 13 residues. V gave up 3 bases and J gave up 8 bases; unmatched junction bases: 5. The germline V gene has CDR1 LGHDT and CDR2 YNNKEL (reference sequence). The CDR3 sequence is CASSHGQGREAFF. CDR3 sequence (DNA): TGTGCCAGCAGCCACGGACAGGGTAGAGAAGCTTTCTTT.

This clonotype was counted ten times or more. V usage is TRBV6-2 or TRBV6-3 and J usage is TRBJ1-1, with TRBD1 identical over 7 bases. Germline assignment: CDR1 MNHEY and CDR2 SVGEGT. This CDR3 spans 14 amino acids. Trimming removed 4 bases from V and 4 bases from J; junction bases left unmatched: 6. The CDR3 sequence: CASSSQDRSTEAFF. The CDR3 bases are TGTGCCAGCAGTTCCCAGGACAGGAGCACTGAAGCTTTCTTT.

This clonotype has a count of ten or more. This chain links TRBV20-1 with TRBJ2-3; 7 positions agree with TRBD1. CDR1 is DFQATT and CDR2 is SNEGSKA in the germline V gene (reference sequence). V lost 0 bases to trimming and J lost 1 base; unmatched junction nucleotides: 10. CDR3 length: 17 amino acids. The CDR3 region has the DNA TGCAGTGCTAGAGATTTAAAGATCCAGGGGGGCACAGATACGCAGTATTTT. This sequence encodes CSARDLKIQGGTDTQYF.

A remark on this clonotype: One end of the junction does not line up with germline, which may come from a read error. Here the CDR3 DNA reads TGTTCCAGTGCAGGGGGCCAGGTCCAGCCCCAGCATTTT. As protein: CSSAGGQVQPQHF. The chain joins TRBV6-6 to TRBJ1-5, with 8 bases aligning to TRBD1. Germline V gene lookup returns CDR1 MNHNY and CDR2 SVGAGI (reference sequence). The CDR3 loop spans 13 amino acids.

This clonotype was counted a few times. This sequence joins TRBV2 and TRBJ2-4; D possibly uses TRBD1 or TRBD2 (6 bases each). Germline CDR1 SNHLY, CDR2 FYNNEI. Trimming shortened V by 3 bases and J by 1 base, and 10 bases separated the two germline ends. The CDR3 covers 15 residues. The chain's CDR3 is CASSDRGLAKNIQYF. CDR3 sequence (DNA): TGTGCCAGCAGTGACCGGGGGCTGGCCAAAAACATTCAGTACTTC.

This clonotype was observed many times. The CDR3 DNA is TGTGCCAGCAGCCTACTAACAGGGGGCCCTTCCTACGAGCAGTACTTC. Amino acids: CASSLLTGGPSYEQYF. This chain joins TRBV7-9 and TRBJ2-7, with 9 positions matching TRBD1. There are 16 residues in the CDR3. V dropped 5 bases and J dropped 1; count of bases not matched to a gene: 9. The germline V gene has CDR1 SEHNR and CDR2 FQNEAQ (reference sequence).

Comments on this clonotype: A single base separates this from a much larger clone, so it may be a read error. The J gene is TRBJ1-5, the V gene TRBV4-3; D unclear. Germline V gives CDR1 LGHNA, CDR2 YSLEER. The CDR3 sequence is 16 residues long. CDR3 DNA sequence: TGCGCCAGCGGCCAAGATAGTCAGTTTAGCAATCAGCCCCAGCATTTT. It codes for CASGQDSQFSNQPQHF.

This clonotype has ten or more counts. The J gene is TRBJ2-7, the V gene TRBV29-1; 8 bases agree with TRBD1. The J segment lost 5 bases and the V segment lost 3 bases, leaving 9 bases of the junction unmatched. Per germline, CDR1 SQVTM and CDR2 ANQGSEA. This CDR3 has 14 amino acids. DNA of the CDR3: TGCAGCGTTGACATGGGGACAGGTGCCCACGAGCAGTACTTC. It specifies CSVDMGTGAHEQYF.

This rearrangement joins TRBV4-1 to TRBJ1-5; unclear D gene. CDR1 is MGHRA, CDR2 YSYEKL, per germline. This CDR3 spans 17 amino acids. Trimming took 0 bases from V and 2 from J, leaving 14 bases between them. The CDR3 DNA is TGCGCCAGCAGCCAAGAGTCGTTCCGGGCAGGCAATCAGCCCCAGCATTTT. Protein sequence: CASSQESFRAGNQPQHF.

This rearrangement joins TRBV7-2 to TRBJ2-1; a weak D match, TRBD2 (6 bases). The CDR3 runs to 16 residues. The V and J ends lost 1 base and 2 bases respectively, with 12 bases between them. CDR1 is SGHTA and CDR2 is FQGNSA in the germline V gene. DNA of the CDR3: TGTGCCAGCAGCTTAGGCTGGAGGGGCCCCTACAATGAGCAGTTCTTC. This codes for CASSLGWRGPYNEQFF.

This clonotype was recorded many times. The chain recombines TRBV20-1 with TRBJ1-3; possible D gene TRBD1, 6 bases. Per germline, CDR1 DFQATT and CDR2 SNEGSKA (reference sequence). V lost 3 bases and J 4 bases, leaving 13 bases between the germline ends. This CDR3 comprises 14 residues. CDR3 sequence (DNA): TGCAGTGCTAGGTCGGGGGCTGGGGGAAACACCATATATTTT. Its translation is CSARSGAGGNTIYF.

The V and J genes are TRBV28 and TRBJ2-7, with 12 bases fitting TRBD2. This CDR3 is 20 amino acids long. In germline, CDR1 is MDHEN, CDR2 SYDVKM. After removal of 4 bases from V and 7 bases from J, the junction contained 23 bases not matched to a gene. The DNA for the CDR3 is TGTGCCAGCAGTTCGTTAGGAACTAGCGGGAGGAATGCAGCCTACGATGAGCAGTACTTC. Residues: CASSSLGTSGRNAAYDEQYF.

The sample holds many counts of this clonotype. J is TRBJ2-2 and V is TRBV18; D remains ambiguous. CDR3 size: 15 residues. Per germline, CDR1 KGHSH and CDR2 LQKENI. The V end lost 8 bases, the J end lost 0 bases, and 13 bases lay between the germline ends. CDR3 DNA sequence: TGTGCCAGCACTATGACGCCCGCGAACACCGGGGAGCTGTTTTTT. As protein: CASTMTPANTGELFF. The entire variable domain, with the rest obtained from reference TRBV18 and TRBJ2-2, is as follows: NAGVMQNPRHLVRRRGQEARLRCSPMKGHSHVYWYRQLPEEGLKFMVYLQKENIIDESGMPKERFSAEFPKEGPSILRIQQVVRGDSAAYFCASTMTPANTGELFFGEGSRLTVL.

This clonotype has only a few counts. This chain links TRBV3-1 with TRBJ2-1, with 10 bases that match TRBD2. Unmatched junction bases numbered 8, after V lost 1 base and J lost 5 bases. CDR3 size: 17 residues. The V gene's germline CDR1 is LGHDT and CDR2 YNNKEL (reference sequence). CDR3 protein: CASSQVSSGRSDNEQFF. In DNA, the CDR3 is TGTGCCAGCAGCCAAGTCTCTAGCGGGAGATCTGACAATGAGCAGTTCTTC.